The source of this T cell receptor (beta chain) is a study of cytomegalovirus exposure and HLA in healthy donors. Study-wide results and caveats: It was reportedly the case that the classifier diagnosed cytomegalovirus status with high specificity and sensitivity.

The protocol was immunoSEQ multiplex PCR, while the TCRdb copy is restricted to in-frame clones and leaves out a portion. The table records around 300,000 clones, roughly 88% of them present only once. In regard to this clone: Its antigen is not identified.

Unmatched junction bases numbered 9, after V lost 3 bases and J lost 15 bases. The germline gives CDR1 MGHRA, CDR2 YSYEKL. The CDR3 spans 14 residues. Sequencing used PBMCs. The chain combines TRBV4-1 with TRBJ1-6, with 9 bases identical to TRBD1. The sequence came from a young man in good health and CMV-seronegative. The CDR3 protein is CASSQAGTGLLLHF. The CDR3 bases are TGCGCCAGCAGCCAGGCCGGGACAGGGTTGCTCCTCCACTTT.